The 15 T cell receptor beta chains reported below all come from one sample, sequenced in a study of blood T cells in healthy people across ages. Combining a sample-barcoded 5' primer with a J-beta primer mix, a second PCR ran for roughly 7 to 12 cycles. TCRdb fed the 5' RACE reads into MiXCR, producing one record per CDR3 protein. The sample carries a few hundred thousand distinct CDR3 sequences, approximately 25% recorded once. The sample taken for sequencing was blood. Receptor source: a woman between 65 and 79 years old in good health.

The chain carries TRBV6-1 and TRBJ1-2, with unresolved D. Trimming shortened V by 7 bases and J by 14 bases, and 23 bases separated the two germline ends. The CDR3 sequence is 13 residues long. Germline assignment: CDR1 MNHNS and CDR2 SASEGT. Here the CDR3 reads CASTQEGTRSMTF. CDR3 DNA: TGTGCCAGCACCCAGGAGGGAACCAGATCTATGACCTTC.

This clonotype was counted a few times. The V gene is TRBV20-1, the J gene TRBJ2-1; D might be TRBD1 or TRBD2, each matching 5 bases. In germline, CDR1 is DFQATT, CDR2 SNEGSKA (reference sequence). Trimming shortened V by 6 bases and J by 1 base, and 16 bases separated the two germline ends. The length of the CDR3 is 15 residues. The CDR3, as DNA: TGCAGTGCCCGAGGTGGGACCCTGTCCTACAATGAGCAGTTCTTC. Protein product: CSARGGTLSYNEQFF.

A few counts support this clonotype. CDR3 in DNA: TGTGCCAGCATGGGGAAAGTGGGAGATACGCAGTATTTT. As protein: CASMGKVGDTQYF. The chain carries TRBV7-9 and TRBJ2-3; no clear D gene. The germline V gene has CDR1 SEHNR and CDR2 FQNEAQ (reference sequence). Trimming left V 7 bases short and J 5 bases short, with 13 bases between. The CDR3 has 13 residues.

This chain connects TRBV19 to TRBJ1-4; 9 bases are a match to TRBD1. V shed 4 bases, J shed 8 bases, and the junction held 11 bases outside the gene matches. The CDR3 consists of 16 residues. Germline CDR1 LNHDA, CDR2 SQIVND (reference sequence). CDR3 sequence: CASSTPGTGNREKLFF. For the CDR3, the DNA is TGTGCCAGTAGTACTCCCGGGACAGGGAATAGAGAAAAACTGTTTTTT.

This chain links TRBV12-3 or TRBV12-4 with TRBJ1-2; unclear D gene. V lost 3 bases to trimming and J lost 6 bases, with 11 bases between them. There are 13 residues in the CDR3. The CDR3 DNA follows: TGTGCCAGCAGTTTGTTCAGGACTAATGGCTACACCTTC. Translated, it gives CASSLFRTNGYTF.

In the case of this clonotype: A clone one base away is much larger, so this may be a read error. DNA of the CDR3: TGCAGCGTTGAGGGATGGGCAGGGGGCGAAAAACTGTTTTTT. Translation: CSVEGWAGGEKLFF. The chain joins TRBV29-1 to TRBJ1-4, with 8 bases identical to TRBD1. This CDR3 has 14 amino acids. Trimming at V came to 3 bases and at J to 8 bases, leaving 8 bases not matched to a gene. Germline V gives CDR1 SQVTM, CDR2 ANQGSEA.

This clonotype was picked up a small number of times. The chain is built from TRBV11-2 and TRBJ2-5; D is ambiguous. The germline V gene has CDR1 SGHAT and CDR2 FQNNGV. Between the trimmed V and J ends, which lost 8 bases and 3 bases, there was a span of 13 bases. This CDR3 region has 13 residues. The CDR3: CASSHRAEETQYF. The CDR3 DNA sequence: TGTGCCAGCTCTCATCGGGCGGAAGAGACCCAGTACTTC. The full variable domain, rest sourced from reference TRBV11-2 and TRBJ2-5, is EAGVAQSPRYKIIEKRQSVAFWCNPISGHATLYWYQQILGQGPKLLIQFQNNGVVDDSQLPKDRFSAERLKGVDSTLKIQPAKLEDSAVYLCASSHRAEETQYFGPGTRLLVL.

The chain carries TRBV13 and TRBJ1-6; 7 nucleotides align to TRBD1. The J segment lost 10 bases and the V segment lost 5 bases, leaving 11 bases of the junction unmatched. The CDR3 covers 15 residues. Germline V gene lookup returns CDR1 PRHDT and CDR2 FYEKMQ (reference sequence). The CDR3 reads CASSPTLTGESPLHF. CDR3 DNA: TGTGCCAGCAGCCCAACACTCACAGGGGAGTCACCCCTCCACTTT.

In this sample, this clonotype turned up a few times. The chain employs TRBV24-1 and TRBJ2-5, with 7 bases identical to TRBD1. The CDR3 sequence is 16 residues long. The ends lost 2 bases at V and 4 bases at J; junction bases unmatched: 9. Germline loops: CDR1 KGHDR, CDR2 SFDVKD. Written as DNA, the CDR3 is TGTGCCACCAGTGATTCAAGTCGTCAGGGGGTAGAGACCCAGTACTTC. As protein: CATSDSSRQGVETQYF.

In its sample, this clonotype was seen a few times. This chain links TRBV10-3 with TRBJ2-5; no clear D gene. The CDR3 has 13 amino acids. V lost 5 bases to trimming and J lost 5 bases, with 12 bases between them. Looked up from germline, CDR1 is ENHRY and CDR2 is SYGVKD. CDR3 loop: CAISPTVKETQYF. DNA of the CDR3: TGTGCCATCAGTCCCACAGTAAAGGAGACCCAGTACTTC.

This clonotype was found a few times. The V gene is TRBV5-1, the J gene TRBJ1-4; no firm D call. CDR1 and CDR2 from the germline V gene are SGHRS and YFSETQ. The V end was cut by 5 bases, the J end by 4 bases, with 15 bases between. The CDR3 length is 15 residues. The DNA for the CDR3 is TGCGCCAGCAGTTTTTCAGGTCACGTTAATGAAAAACTGTTTTTT. Its translation: CASSFSGHVNEKLFF. The complete variable domain, with remaining parts taken from reference TRBV5-1 and TRBJ1-4, reads KAGVTQTPRYLIKTRGQQVTLSCSPISGHRSVSWYQQTPGQGLQFLFEYFSETQRNKGNFPGRFSGRQFSNSRSEMNVSTLELGDSALYLCASSFSGHVNEKLFFGSGTQLSVL.

In this sample, this clonotype turned up a few times. The chain joins TRBV30 to TRBJ2-1, with D possibly being TRBD1 (7 bases). The V and J ends lost 4 bases and 8 bases respectively, with 12 bases between them. Germline-derived CDR1 and CDR2 are GTSNPN and SVGIG (reference sequence). CDR3 length equals 12 residues. The CDR3 loop reads CAWMSRGDEQFF. CDR3 in DNA: TGTGCCTGGATGTCCAGGGGGGATGAGCAGTTCTTC.

The rearrangement joins TRBV29-1 to TRBJ2-4; possible D gene TRBD1, 6 bases. The germline V gene encodes CDR1 SQVTM and CDR2 ANQGSEA. The CDR3 consists of 11 residues. The chain's CDR3 is CMGALGNIQYF. DNA for the CDR3: TGCATGGGGGCCCTGGGGAACATTCAGTACTTC.

This chain joins TRBV12-3 or TRBV12-4 and TRBJ1-2, with no clear D. The CDR3 contains 13 residues. The V end was cut by 1 base, the J end by 3 bases, with 6 bases between. CDR3 residues: CASSLGAYYGYTF. The CDR3 DNA reads as TGTGCCAGCAGTTTAGGGGCCTACTATGGCTACACCTTC.

The gene calls are TRBV29-1 and TRBJ2-5; tentatively, D is TRBD1 or TRBD2 (5 bases each). CDR1 is SQVTM and CDR2 is ANQGSEA in the germline V gene. The CDR3 covers 13 residues. Trimming removed 4 bases from V and 6 bases from J, with 15 bases in between. CDR3 residues: CSVGGDGTQTQYF. In DNA, the CDR3 is TGCAGCGTTGGGGGTGATGGGACGCAGACCCAGTACTTC.